This TCR beta chain was observed in a study of control samples from healthy donors and cancer patients. V lost 2 bases to trimming and J lost 4 bases, with 14 bases between them. CDR3 size: 15 residues. Germline V gene sequence: CDR1 MNHEY, CDR2 SVGAGI. Measured with immunoSEQ multiplex PCR; TCRdb has only the in-frame clones, and not every one. This sample has approximately 82,000 clones; around 87% occur once, and the top ten carry 15% to 25%. This clone appeared a few times. The receptor comes from a man aged 50 to 60 in good health. Source material: blood. The chain uses TRBV6-5 and TRBJ1-2; a possible D gene is TRBD1 (6 bases). CDR3 sequence reads: CASSYASRGSYGYTF. The CDR3, as DNA: TGTGCCAGCAGTTACGCGTCAAGGGGGAGCTATGGCTACACCTTC.